The text below deals with one TCR beta chain. Deletions cut 6 bases from V and 2 bases from J, with 6 bases between. This CDR3 comprises 12 residues. Germline lookup yields CDR1 MNHEY and CDR2 SVGAGI. This record belongs to a study of blood T cell repertoires in COVID-19. Only in-frame clones appear in the TCRdb table, and some are missing; sequencing was by immunoSEQ multiplex PCR. The sample includes hundreds of thousands of clones, 87% of them seen just once. The TCR was taken from a man in his sixties who had recovered from COVID-19. Material for sequencing was peripheral blood. V is TRBV6-5 and J is TRBJ2-3, with D unclear. CDR3: CASRQFTDTQYF. CDR3 bases: TGTGCCAGCAGGCAGTTCACAGATACGCAGTATTTT.